The 7 T cell receptor beta chains given below trace back to one sample, sequenced in a study of neurological immune-mediated disorders. MiXCR was run by TCRdb on the 5' RACE reads, yielding one entry per CDR3 protein. The sample contains about 55,000 distinct CDR3 sequences, roughly 3.5% of which appear only once. Source material: PBMCs. All receptors derive from a man aged 30 to 45 with multiple sclerosis.

This clonotype was observed at least ten times. J is TRBJ1-1 and V is TRBV5-1; D perhaps matches TRBD1 (5 bases). CDR3 length equals 16 residues. V was shortened by 7 bases and J by 0 bases, with 19 bases between the two germline ends. Looked up from germline, CDR1 is SGHRS and CDR2 is YFSETQ. The CDR3: CASGNGGFRMNTEAFF. The CDR3 DNA reads TGCGCCAGCGGGAACGGGGGATTTCGGATGAACACTGAAGCTTTCTTT.

This clonotype has a count of ten or more. The chain links TRBV11-1 to TRBJ1-1; no firm D call. V lost 5 bases and J 4 bases, leaving 14 bases between the germline ends. The CDR3 runs 14 residues. Germline V lookup: CDR1 SGHAT, CDR2 FQDESV (reference sequence). CDR3 nucleotides: TGTGCCAGCAGCCCTGAAGGGTTGCTCACTGAAGCTTTCTTT. Its protein product is CASSPEGLLTEAFF. Filled out from reference TRBV11-1 and TRBJ1-1, the complete variable domain reads EAEVAQSPRYKITEKSQAVAFWCDPISGHATLYWYRQILGQGPELLVQFQDESVVDDSQLPKDRFSAERLKGVDSTLKIQPAELGDSAMYLCASSPEGLLTEAFFGQGTRLTVV.

This clonotype was recorded at least ten times. The rearrangement joins TRBV5-1 to TRBJ2-6; D is unclear. Germline V CDR1 and CDR2: SGHRS, YFSETQ. The CDR3 spans 14 residues. V was pared by 5 bases and J by 3 bases, with 9 bases between. The CDR3 here is CASRGVNGANVLTF. In nucleotides, the CDR3 is TGCGCCAGCAGGGGTGTTAATGGGGCCAACGTCCTGACTTTC.

The sample holds many counts of this clonotype. The CDR3 sequence is CASSFTIGNEQFF. CDR3 bases: TGTGCCAGCAGTTTTACGATTGGCAATGAGCAGTTCTTC. The chain links TRBV28 to TRBJ2-1; D is unclear. This CDR3 is 13 amino acids long. The germline gives CDR1 MDHEN, CDR2 SYDVKM. V lost 3 bases to trimming and J lost 6 bases, with 9 bases between them.

This clonotype was seen repeatedly, ten times or more. The gene calls are TRBV7-2 and TRBJ2-2, with D tentatively TRBD2 (6 bases). Trimming shortened V by 2 bases and J by 6 bases, and 16 bases separated the two germline ends. This CDR3 region has 16 residues. CDR1 and CDR2 (germline): SGHTA, FQGNSA. Here the CDR3 reads CASSLLRDSPSGELFF. CDR3 DNA: TGTGCCAGCAGCTTACTCCGGGACTCCCCGTCCGGGGAGCTGTTTTTT.

This clonotype was counted at least ten times. CDR3 sequence (DNA): TGTGCCAGCAGCGGGCAGGGGAATGAGCAGTTCTTC. Its protein product is CASSGQGNEQFF. The rearrangement joins TRBV11-2 to TRBJ2-1; D might be TRBD1 (6 bases). The CDR3 has 12 residues. V gave up 5 bases and J gave up 7 bases, with 9 bases separating them. CDR1 and CDR2 from the germline V gene are SGHAT and FQNNGV.

This clonotype was seen ten or more times. The CDR3 loop is CASSFGNTIYF. CDR3 nucleotide sequence: TGTGCCAGCAGCTTTGGAAACACCATATATTTT. The rearrangement links TRBV5-8 to TRBJ1-3, with D unresolved. V lost 2 bases and J lost 3, with 0 bases in between. The CDR3 is 11 amino acids. CDR1 and CDR2 (germline): SGHTS, YDEGEE.